This note documents a single T cell receptor beta chain sequence. Antigen unknown. One end of the junction is discordant with germline, which a read error may explain. The PCR employed 60 Vbeta primers together with 13 Jbeta primers. Clones were sequenced by immunoSEQ multiplex PCR, and TCRdb holds only the in-frame ones, with some missing. The sample includes approximately 150,000 clones, approximately 85% of them seen just once. The CDR3 sequence is 16 residues long. CDR1 and CDR2 (germline): SEHNR, FQNEAQ (reference sequence). The sample originates from a study of cytomegalovirus exposure and HLA in healthy donors. Findings of the study overall: By a later analysis, the bulk of CMV-associated TCR beta chains appeared HLA-restricted.

Sequenced sample: PBMCs. The genes are TRBV7-9 and TRBJ1-6, with 8 bases identical to TRBD1. The clonotype was recovered from a woman between 40 and 50 years old in good health and CMV-seronegative. The CDR3 bases are TGTTCCAGCAGTTTTCAGGGGGCGATGGGTAATTCACCCCTCCACTTT. This sequence encodes CSSSFQGAMGNSPLHF.